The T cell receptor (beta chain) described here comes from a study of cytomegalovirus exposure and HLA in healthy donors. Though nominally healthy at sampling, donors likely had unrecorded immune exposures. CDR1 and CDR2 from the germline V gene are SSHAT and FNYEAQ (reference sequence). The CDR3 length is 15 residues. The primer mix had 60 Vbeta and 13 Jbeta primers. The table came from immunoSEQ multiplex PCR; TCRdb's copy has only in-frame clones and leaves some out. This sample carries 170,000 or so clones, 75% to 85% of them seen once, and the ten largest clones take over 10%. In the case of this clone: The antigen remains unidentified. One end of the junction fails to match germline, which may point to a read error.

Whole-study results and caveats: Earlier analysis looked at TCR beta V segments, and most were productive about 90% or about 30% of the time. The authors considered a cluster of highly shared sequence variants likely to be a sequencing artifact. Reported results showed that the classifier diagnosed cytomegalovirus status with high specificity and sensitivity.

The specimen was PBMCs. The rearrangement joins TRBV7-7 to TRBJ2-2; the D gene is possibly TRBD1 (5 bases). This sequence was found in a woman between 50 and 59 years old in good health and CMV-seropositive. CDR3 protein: CASSLSQGNTGELFF. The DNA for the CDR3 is TGTGCTAGCAGCTTGTCCCAGGGAAACACCGGGGAGCTGTTTTTT.